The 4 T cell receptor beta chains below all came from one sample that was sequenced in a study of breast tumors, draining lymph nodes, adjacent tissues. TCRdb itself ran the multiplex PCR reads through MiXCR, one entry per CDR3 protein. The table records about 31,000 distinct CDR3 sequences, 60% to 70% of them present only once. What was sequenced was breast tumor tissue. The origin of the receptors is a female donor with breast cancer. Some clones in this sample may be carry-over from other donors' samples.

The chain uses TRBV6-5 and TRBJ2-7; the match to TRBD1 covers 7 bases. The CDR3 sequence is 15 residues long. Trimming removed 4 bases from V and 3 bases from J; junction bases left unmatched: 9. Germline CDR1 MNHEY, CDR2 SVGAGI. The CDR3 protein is CASSSTPWDSYEQYF. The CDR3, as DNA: TGTGCCAGCAGTTCCACCCCCTGGGACAGCTACGAGCAGTACTTC.

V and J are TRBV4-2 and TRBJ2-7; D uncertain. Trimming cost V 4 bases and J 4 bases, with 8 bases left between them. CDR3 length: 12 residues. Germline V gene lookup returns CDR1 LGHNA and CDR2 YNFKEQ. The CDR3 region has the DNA TGTGCCAGCAGCCGAGACGGGTACGAGCAGTACTTC. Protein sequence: CASSRDGYEQYF.

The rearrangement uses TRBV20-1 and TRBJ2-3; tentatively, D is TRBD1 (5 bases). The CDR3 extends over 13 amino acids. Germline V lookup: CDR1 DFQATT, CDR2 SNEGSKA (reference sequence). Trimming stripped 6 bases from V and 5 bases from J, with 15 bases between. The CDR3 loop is CSAGPRVQDTQYF. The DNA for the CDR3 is TGCAGTGCGGGGCCTAGGGTACAAGATACGCAGTATTTT.

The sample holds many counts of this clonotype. CDR3 loop: CASSESTDVRFSYSNQPQHF. The CDR3 nucleotides read TGTGCCAGTAGTGAATCAACTGACGTGCGGTTCTCCTATAGCAATCAGCCCCAGCATTTT. J is TRBJ1-5 and V is TRBV19, with D hard to call. Per germline, CDR1 LNHDA and CDR2 SQIVND (reference sequence). This CDR3 has 20 residues. The ends were cut back, 5 bases at V and 0 bases at J, with 26 bases in the middle.